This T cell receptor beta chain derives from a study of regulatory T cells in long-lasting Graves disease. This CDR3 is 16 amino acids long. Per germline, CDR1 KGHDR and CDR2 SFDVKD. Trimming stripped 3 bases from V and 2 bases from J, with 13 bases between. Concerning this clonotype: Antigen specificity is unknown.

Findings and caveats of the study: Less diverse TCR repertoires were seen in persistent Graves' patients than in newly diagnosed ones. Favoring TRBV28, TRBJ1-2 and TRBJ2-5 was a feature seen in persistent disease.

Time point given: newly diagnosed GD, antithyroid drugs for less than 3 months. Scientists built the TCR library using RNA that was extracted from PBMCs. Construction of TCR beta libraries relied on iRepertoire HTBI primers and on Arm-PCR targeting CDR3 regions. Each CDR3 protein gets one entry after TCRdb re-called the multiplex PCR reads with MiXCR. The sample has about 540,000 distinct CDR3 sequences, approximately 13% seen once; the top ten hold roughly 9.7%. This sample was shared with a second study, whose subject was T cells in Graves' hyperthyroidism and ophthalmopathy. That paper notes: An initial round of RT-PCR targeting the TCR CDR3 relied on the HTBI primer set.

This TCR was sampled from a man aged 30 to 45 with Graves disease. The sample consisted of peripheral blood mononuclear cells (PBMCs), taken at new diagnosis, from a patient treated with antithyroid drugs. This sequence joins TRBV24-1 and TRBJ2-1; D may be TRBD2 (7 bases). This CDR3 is CATSDHGGPAYNEQFF. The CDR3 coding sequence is TGTGCCACCAGTGATCACGGGGGGCCGGCCTACAATGAGCAGTTCTTC.